A single sample gave rise to the 14 T cell receptor beta chains below, sequenced in a study of blood T cell repertoires in COVID-19. Only in-frame clones appear in the TCRdb table, and some are missing; sequencing was by immunoSEQ multiplex PCR. The table shows some 62,000 clones, with more than 75% occurring only once. The sequencing sample was made of peripheral blood. The receptors originated from a man between 60 and 75 years old with COVID-19, enrolled during active disease.

This clone was detected a few times. The V and J genes are TRBV29-1 and TRBJ2-5; 15 nucleotides line up with TRBD2. V lost 5 bases, J lost 4 bases, and 2 bases stayed unmatched. CDR3 length: 14 amino acids. Germline loops: CDR1 SQVTM, CDR2 ANQGSEA. CDR3 sequence: CSVSGLAGGETQYF. The CDR3 nucleotides are TGCAGCGTTTCGGGACTAGCGGGAGGAGAGACCCAGTACTTC.

The J gene is TRBJ2-7, the V gene TRBV9, with D unclear. This CDR3 is 13 amino acids long. Trimming took off 4 bases at V and 7 bases at J, with 15 bases between the two ends. CDR1 and CDR2 from the germline V gene are SGDLS and YYNGEE. CDR3 in DNA: TGTGCCAGCAGCCTCCGACTGGGTGAGGAGCAGTACTTC. Translated: CASSLRLGEEQYF.

The V call is TRBV6-5, the J call TRBJ2-7, with 7 bases fitting TRBD1. After removal of 5 bases from V and 3 bases from J, the junction contained 7 bases not matched to a gene. Per germline, CDR1 MNHEY and CDR2 SVGAGI. The CDR3 has 14 residues. CDR3 in DNA: TGTGCCAGCAGTAACGGACAGGCTATCTACGAGCAGTACTTC. It is translated as CASSNGQAIYEQYF.

This chain joins TRBV9 and TRBJ2-1; 10 nucleotides align to TRBD1. Germline CDR1 is SGDLS and CDR2 is YYNGEE. This CDR3 contains 16 residues. V lost 4 bases, J lost 1 base, and 5 bases stayed unmatched. The DNA for the CDR3 is TGTGCCAGCAGCTCCCGGGACAGGGGTTCCTACAATGAGCAGTTCTTC. As protein: CASSSRDRGSYNEQFF.

This clone was observed a handful of times. The chain recombines TRBV19 with TRBJ2-1, with D unclear. Trimming took off 5 bases at V and 7 bases at J, with 18 bases between the two ends. CDR1 is LNHDA, CDR2 SQIVND, per germline (reference sequence). This CDR3 region has 15 residues. CDR3 amino acids: CASSQTLLRSNEQFF. The DNA of the CDR3 is TGTGCCAGTAGTCAAACCCTTCTGCGGAGTAATGAGCAGTTCTTC.

The rearrangement joins TRBV5-4 to TRBJ1-2; the match to TRBD1 covers 9 bases. Trimming at V came to 2 bases and at J to 6 bases, leaving 5 bases not matched to a gene. This CDR3 comprises 14 residues. Germline V gives CDR1 SGHNT, CDR2 YYREEE (reference sequence). The CDR3 nucleotides are TGTGCCAGCAGCTTTCCCGGGGACAGGGATGGCTACACCTTC. This encodes CASSFPGDRDGYTF.

The table lists this clone with a few counts. The genes are TRBV11-2 and TRBJ2-2; 9 bases are shared with TRBD1. The CDR3 is 17 amino acids. CDR1 is SGHAT, CDR2 FQNNGV, per germline. V shed 3 bases and J 6 bases; nucleotides not matched to a gene: 11. The CDR3 DNA reads TGTGCCAGCAGCTTGAGACAGGGGGGGTCTCACCCCGGGGAGCTGTTTTTT. Its protein product is CASSLRQGGSHPGELFF.

The gene calls are TRBV11-1 and TRBJ1-2; D gene ambiguous. CDR1 is SGHAT, CDR2 FQDESV, per germline (reference sequence). V was trimmed by 1 base and J by 4 bases, leaving 10 bases between them. This CDR3 spans 14 amino acids. CDR3 in amino acids: CASSLDGDGYGYTF. CDR3 sequence (DNA): TGTGCCAGCAGCTTAGACGGGGATGGCTATGGCTACACCTTC.

The rearrangement links TRBV12-3 or TRBV12-4 to TRBJ2-7; weak D call: TRBD1 (6 bases). Trimming cost V 6 bases and J 3 bases, with 12 bases left between them. CDR3 length: 13 residues. The CDR3 here is CASSLGQYYEQYF. The CDR3 nucleotides read TGTGCCAGCAGCCTCGGACAGTACTACGAGCAGTACTTC.

The V gene is TRBV5-6, the J gene TRBJ2-7, with D uncertain. Per the germline V gene, CDR1 is SGHDT and CDR2 is YYEEEE. This CDR3 is built from 13 residues. Deletions cut 0 bases from V and 6 bases from J, with 10 bases between. Written as DNA, the CDR3 is TGTGCCAGCAGCTTGGAAAACATTGGCGAGCAGTACTTC. The encoded protein is CASSLENIGEQYF.

CDR3 in amino acids: CASSLAGTGDEKLFF. The DNA of the CDR3 is TGTGCCAGCAGCTTGGCCGGGACAGGTGACGAAAAACTGTTTTTT. This chain links TRBV5-4 with TRBJ1-4, with TRBD1 matching over 8 bases. Unmatched junction bases numbered 6, after V lost 0 bases and J lost 8 bases. The CDR3 sequence is 15 residues long. CDR1 SGHNT and CDR2 YYREEE come from the germline V gene (reference sequence).

The V and J genes are TRBV29-1 and TRBJ1-2; TRBD1 matches at 7 bases. The CDR3 is 14 amino acids. J lost 6 bases, V lost 5 bases, and 12 bases had no gene match. The germline V gene encodes CDR1 SQVTM and CDR2 ANQGSEA. In nucleotides, the CDR3 is TGCAGCGTTCACTTCCCGGACAGGATGGATGGCTACACCTTC. Encoded protein: CSVHFPDRMDGYTF.

This clone has more than one count but fewer than ten. The chain has TRBV5-4 and TRBJ1-6; D is uncertain. V was clipped by 0 bases and J by 9 bases, with 16 bases between them. The CDR3 is 16 residues long. The germline V gene has CDR1 SGHNT and CDR2 YYREEE (reference sequence). The CDR3 sequence is CASSLDTNLGGSPLHF. CDR3 sequence (DNA): TGTGCCAGCAGCTTGGATACGAACCTCGGAGGTTCACCCCTCCACTTT. The complete variable domain, with remaining parts taken from reference TRBV5-4 and TRBJ1-6, reads ETGVTQSPTHLIKTRGQQVTLRCSSQSGHNTVSWYQQALGQGPQFIFQYYREEENGRGNFPPRFSGLQFPNYSSELNVNALELDDSALYLCASSLDTNLGGSPLHFGNGTRLTVT.

The chain links TRBV3-1 (or the pseudogene TRBV3-2) to TRBJ1-1; the D gene is possibly TRBD1 (5 bases). Trimming took 3 bases from V and 1 from J, leaving 9 bases between them. Looked up from germline, CDR1 is LGHDT and CDR2 is YNNKEL (reference sequence). CDR3 length equals 14 residues. The CDR3, as DNA: TGTGCCAGCAGCCACAGCGGGGCGAACACTGAAGCTTTCTTT. Its protein is CASSHSGANTEAFF.